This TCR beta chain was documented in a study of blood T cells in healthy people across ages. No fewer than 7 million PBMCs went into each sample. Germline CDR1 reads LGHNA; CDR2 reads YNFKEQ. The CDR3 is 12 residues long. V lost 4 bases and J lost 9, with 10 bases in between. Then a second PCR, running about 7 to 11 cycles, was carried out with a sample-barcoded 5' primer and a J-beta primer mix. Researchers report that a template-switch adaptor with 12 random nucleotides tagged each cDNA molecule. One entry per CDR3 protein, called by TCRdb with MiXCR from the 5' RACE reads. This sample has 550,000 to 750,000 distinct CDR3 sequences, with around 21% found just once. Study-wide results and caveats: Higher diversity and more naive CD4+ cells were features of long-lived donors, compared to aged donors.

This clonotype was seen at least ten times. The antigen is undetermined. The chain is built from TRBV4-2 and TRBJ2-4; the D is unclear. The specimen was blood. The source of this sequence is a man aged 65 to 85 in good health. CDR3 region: CASSPGLGIQYF. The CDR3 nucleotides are TGTGCCAGCAGCCCAGGCTTGGGCATTCAGTACTTC.